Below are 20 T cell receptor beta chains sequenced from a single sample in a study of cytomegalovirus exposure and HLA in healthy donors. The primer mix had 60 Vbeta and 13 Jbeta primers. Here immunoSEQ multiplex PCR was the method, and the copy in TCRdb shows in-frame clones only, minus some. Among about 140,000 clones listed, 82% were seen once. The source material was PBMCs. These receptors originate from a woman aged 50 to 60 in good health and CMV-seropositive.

The CDR3 sequence is CASSPHLGQGNEQYF. The DNA of the CDR3 is TGTGCCAGCAGCCCCCACCTAGGACAGGGAAACGAGCAGTACTTC. The V and J genes are TRBV7-3 and TRBJ2-7, with 8 bases matching TRBD1. Germline lookup yields CDR1 SGHTA and CDR2 FQGTGA. V was clipped by 5 bases and J by 5 bases; unmatched bases: 11. The CDR3 extends over 15 amino acids.

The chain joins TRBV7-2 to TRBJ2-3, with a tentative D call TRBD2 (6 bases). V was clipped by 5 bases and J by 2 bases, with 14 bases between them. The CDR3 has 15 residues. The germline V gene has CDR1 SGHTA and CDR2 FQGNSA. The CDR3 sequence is CASSPPAGYTDTQYF. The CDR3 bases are TGTGCCAGCAGCCCGCCCGCGGGGTACACAGATACGCAGTATTTT. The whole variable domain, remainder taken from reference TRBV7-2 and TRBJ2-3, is GAGVSQSPSNKVTEKGKDVELRCDPISGHTALYWYRQSLGQGLEFLIYFQGNSAPDKSGLPSDRFSAERTGGSVSTLTIQRTQQEDSAVYLCASSPPAGYTDTQYFGPGTRLTVL.

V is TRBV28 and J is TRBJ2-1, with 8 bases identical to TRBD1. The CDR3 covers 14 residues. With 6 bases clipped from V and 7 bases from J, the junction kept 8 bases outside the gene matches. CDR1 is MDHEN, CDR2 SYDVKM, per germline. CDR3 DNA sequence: TGTGCCAGCAGAACGGACAGGGAATATAATGAGCAGTTCTTC. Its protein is CASRTDREYNEQFF.

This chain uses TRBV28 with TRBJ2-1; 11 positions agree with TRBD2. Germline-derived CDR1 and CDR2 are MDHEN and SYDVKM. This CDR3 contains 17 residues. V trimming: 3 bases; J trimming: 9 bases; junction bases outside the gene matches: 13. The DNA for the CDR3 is TGTGCCAGCAGTTTGAGGGGCCGACTAGCGGGACGTCTTGAGCAGTTCTTC. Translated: CASSLRGRLAGRLEQFF. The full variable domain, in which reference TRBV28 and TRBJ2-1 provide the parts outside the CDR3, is DVKVTQSSRYLVKRTGEKVFLECVQDMDHENMFWYRQDPGLGLRLIYFSYDVKMKEKGDIPEGYSVSREKKERFSLILESASTNQTSMYLCASSLRGRLAGRLEQFFGPGTRLTVL.

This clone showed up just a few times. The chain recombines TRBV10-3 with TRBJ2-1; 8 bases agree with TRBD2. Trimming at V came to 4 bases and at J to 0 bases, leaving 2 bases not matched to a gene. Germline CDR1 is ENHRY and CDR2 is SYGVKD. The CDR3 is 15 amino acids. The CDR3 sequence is CAISGAGDSYNEQFF. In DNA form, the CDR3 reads TGTGCCATCAGTGGAGCGGGGGACTCCTACAATGAGCAGTTCTTC.

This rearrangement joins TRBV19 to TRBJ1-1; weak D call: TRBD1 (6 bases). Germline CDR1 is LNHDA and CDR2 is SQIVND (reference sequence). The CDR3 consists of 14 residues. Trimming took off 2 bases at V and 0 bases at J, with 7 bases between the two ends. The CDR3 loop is CASSIQGMNTEAFF. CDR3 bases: TGTGCCAGTAGTATACAGGGGATGAACACTGAAGCTTTCTTT.

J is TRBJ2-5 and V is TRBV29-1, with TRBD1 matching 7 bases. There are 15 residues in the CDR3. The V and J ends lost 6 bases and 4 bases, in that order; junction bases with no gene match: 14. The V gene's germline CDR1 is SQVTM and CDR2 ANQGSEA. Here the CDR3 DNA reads TGCAGCGTACGCCTGGGACAGCGCATTGGAGAGACCCAGTACTTC. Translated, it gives CSVRLGQRIGETQYF.

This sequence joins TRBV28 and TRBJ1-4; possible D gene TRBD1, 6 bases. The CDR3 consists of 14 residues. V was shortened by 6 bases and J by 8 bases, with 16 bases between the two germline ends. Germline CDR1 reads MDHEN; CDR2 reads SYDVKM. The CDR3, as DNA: TGTGCCAGCAGCCCAAACAGGGATGGCGAAAAACTGTTTTTT. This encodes CASSPNRDGEKLFF.

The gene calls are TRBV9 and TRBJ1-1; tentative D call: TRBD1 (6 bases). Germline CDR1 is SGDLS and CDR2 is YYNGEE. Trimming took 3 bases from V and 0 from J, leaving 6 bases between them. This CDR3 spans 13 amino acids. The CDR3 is CASSEGVNTEAFF. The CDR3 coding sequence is TGTGCCAGCAGCGAGGGGGTGAACACTGAAGCTTTCTTT.

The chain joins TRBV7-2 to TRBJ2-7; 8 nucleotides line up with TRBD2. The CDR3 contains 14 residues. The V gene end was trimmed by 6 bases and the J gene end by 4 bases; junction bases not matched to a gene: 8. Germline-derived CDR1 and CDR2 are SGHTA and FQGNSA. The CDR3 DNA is TGTGCCAGCAGTTCCTCCGGGGGGGCGTACGAGCAGTACTTC. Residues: CASSSSGGAYEQYF. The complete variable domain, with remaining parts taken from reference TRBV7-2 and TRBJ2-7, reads GAGVSQSPSNKVTEKGKDVELRCDPISGHTALYWYRQSLGQGLEFLIYFQGNSAPDKSGLPSDRFSAERTGGSVSTLTIQRTQQEDSAVYLCASSSSGGAYEQYFGPGTRLTVT.

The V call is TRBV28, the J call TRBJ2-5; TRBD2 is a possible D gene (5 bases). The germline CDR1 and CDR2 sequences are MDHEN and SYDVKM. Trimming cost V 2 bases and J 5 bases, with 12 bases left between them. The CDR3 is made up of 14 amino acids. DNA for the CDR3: TGTGCCAGCAGTTTAGCGGGCCGTAGGGAGACCCAGTACTTC. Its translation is CASSLAGRRETQYF.

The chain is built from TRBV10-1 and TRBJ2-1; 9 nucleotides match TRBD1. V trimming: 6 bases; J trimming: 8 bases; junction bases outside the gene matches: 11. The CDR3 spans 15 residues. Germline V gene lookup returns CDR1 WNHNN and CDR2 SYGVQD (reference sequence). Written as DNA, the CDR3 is TGCGCCAGCAGCCTAGGGACAGGGAGTATGTATGAGCAGTTCTTC. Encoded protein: CASSLGTGSMYEQFF.

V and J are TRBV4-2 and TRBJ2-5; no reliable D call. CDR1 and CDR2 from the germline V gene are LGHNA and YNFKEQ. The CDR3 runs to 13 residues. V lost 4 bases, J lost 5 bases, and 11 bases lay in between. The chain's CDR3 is CASSPRRRETQYF. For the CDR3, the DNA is TGTGCCAGCAGCCCACGGCGGCGGGAGACCCAGTACTTC.

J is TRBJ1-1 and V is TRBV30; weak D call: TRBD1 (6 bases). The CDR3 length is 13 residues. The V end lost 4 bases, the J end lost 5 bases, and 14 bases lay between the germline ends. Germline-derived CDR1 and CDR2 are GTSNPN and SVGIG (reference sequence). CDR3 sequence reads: CAWINNRATEAFF. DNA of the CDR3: TGTGCCTGGATTAATAACAGGGCGACTGAAGCTTTCTTT.

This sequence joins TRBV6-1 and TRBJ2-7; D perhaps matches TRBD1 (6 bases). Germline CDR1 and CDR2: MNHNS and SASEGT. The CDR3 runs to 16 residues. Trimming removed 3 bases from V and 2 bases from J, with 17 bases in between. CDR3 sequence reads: CASSDLFWTATYEQYF. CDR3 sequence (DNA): TGTGCCAGCAGTGACCTGTTCTGGACAGCGACCTACGAGCAGTACTTC.

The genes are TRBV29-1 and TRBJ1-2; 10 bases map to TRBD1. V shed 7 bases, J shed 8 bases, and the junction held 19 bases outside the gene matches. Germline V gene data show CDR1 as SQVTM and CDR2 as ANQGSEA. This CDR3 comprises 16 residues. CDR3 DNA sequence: TGCAGCGGTGCCGGGACAGGGGAAGGCGGAAGGAGAGGCTACACCTTC. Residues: CSGAGTGEGGRRGYTF.

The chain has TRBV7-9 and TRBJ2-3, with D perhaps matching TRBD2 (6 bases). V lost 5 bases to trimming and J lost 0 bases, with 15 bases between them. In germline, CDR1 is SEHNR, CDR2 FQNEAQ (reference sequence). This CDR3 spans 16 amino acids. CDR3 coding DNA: TGTGCCAGCAGCCCGTCCGGCGGGGCTAGCACAGATACGCAGTATTTT. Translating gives CASSPSGGASTDTQYF.

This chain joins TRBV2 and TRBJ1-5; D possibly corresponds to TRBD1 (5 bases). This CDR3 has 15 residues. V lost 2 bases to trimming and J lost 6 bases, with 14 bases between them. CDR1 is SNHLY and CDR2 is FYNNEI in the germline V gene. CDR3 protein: CASSENRGEGQPQHF. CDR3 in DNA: TGTGCCAGCAGTGAAAATCGGGGGGAGGGTCAGCCCCAGCATTTT. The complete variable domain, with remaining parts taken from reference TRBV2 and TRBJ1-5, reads EPEVTQTPSHQVTQMGQEVILRCVPISNHLYFYWYRQILGQKVEFLVSFYNNEISEKSEIFDDQFSVERPDGSNFTLKIRSTKLEDSAMYFCASSENRGEGQPQHFGDGTRLSIL.

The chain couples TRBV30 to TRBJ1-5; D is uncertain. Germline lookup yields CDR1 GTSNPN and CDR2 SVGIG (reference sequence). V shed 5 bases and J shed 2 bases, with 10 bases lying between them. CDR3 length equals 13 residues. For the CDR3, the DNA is TGTGCCTGGTGGGAGCCGTGCAATCAGCCCCAGCATTTT. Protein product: CAWWEPCNQPQHF.

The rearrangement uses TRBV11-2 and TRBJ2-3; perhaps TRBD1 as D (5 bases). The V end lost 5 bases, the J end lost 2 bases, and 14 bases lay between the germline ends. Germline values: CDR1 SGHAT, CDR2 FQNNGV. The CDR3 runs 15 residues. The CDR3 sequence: CASSPAQGDTDTQYF. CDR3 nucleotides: TGTGCCAGCAGCCCAGCCCAGGGCGACACAGATACGCAGTATTTT.